The 11 T cell receptor beta chains given below trace back to one sample, sequenced in a study of blood T cell repertoires in COVID-19. Sequencing was performed with immunoSEQ multiplex PCR; in TCRdb, only in-frame clones are kept and a portion is missing. The profile shows approximately 90,000 clones, around 86% of them singletons. Sequenced sample: peripheral blood. These receptors were obtained from a man aged 60-69 years with acute or convalescent COVID-19.

The chain employs TRBV7-9 and TRBJ2-2; the match to TRBD1 covers 10 bases. Germline CDR1 SEHNR, CDR2 FQNEAQ (reference sequence). The trim removed 8 bases at V and 5 bases at J, leaving 5 bases unmatched. The CDR3 runs 14 residues. CDR3 in DNA: TGTGCCAGCTCCTGGACAGGGGGAACCGGGGAGCTGTTTTTT. Translated: CASSWTGGTGELFF.

The chain joins TRBV19 to TRBJ1-3; no definite D call. V gave up 3 bases and J gave up 0 bases, with 9 bases separating them. CDR1 and CDR2 (germline): LNHDA, SQIVND (reference sequence). The CDR3 loop spans 15 amino acids. CDR3 region: CASSIEQHSGNTIYF. The CDR3 region has the DNA TGTGCCAGTAGTATCGAACAGCACTCTGGAAACACCATATATTTT.

The V and J genes are TRBV18 and TRBJ2-7, with D tentatively TRBD2 (6 bases). The CDR3 extends over 16 amino acids. V dropped 3 bases and J dropped 6 bases, with 21 bases sitting between them. Germline CDR1 KGHSH, CDR2 LQKENI. The chain's CDR3 is CASSPNRDWSFFEQYF. The CDR3 DNA follows: TGTGCCAGCTCACCCAACCGGGACTGGAGTTTCTTCGAGCAGTACTTC.

This chain uses TRBV3-1 (or the pseudogene TRBV3-2) with TRBJ2-1; 8 bases are a match to TRBD2. The CDR3 extends over 16 amino acids. V gave up 1 base and J gave up 4 bases; unmatched junction bases: 6. Germline values: CDR1 LGHDT, CDR2 YNNKEL (reference sequence). The CDR3 region is CASSQARGLEYNEQFF. In DNA form, the CDR3 reads TGTGCCAGCAGCCAAGCCCGGGGACTAGAGTACAATGAGCAGTTCTTC.

This chain links TRBV6-5 with TRBJ2-5; D gene ambiguous. Germline CDR1 is MNHEY and CDR2 is SVGAGI. V gave up 8 bases and J gave up 7 bases, with 8 bases separating them. The CDR3 covers 10 residues. CDR3 residues: CASLIGTQYF. The CDR3 coding sequence is TGTGCCAGCCTAATTGGGACCCAGTACTTC.

This clone has more than one count but fewer than ten. V and J are TRBV11-2 and TRBJ1-1; D is unresolved. This CDR3 spans 15 amino acids. Germline V gene lookup returns CDR1 SGHAT and CDR2 FQNNGV. The V gene lost 3 bases and the J gene lost 0 bases, with 11 bases spanning the gap. As DNA, the CDR3 is TGTGCCAGCAGCTTCTTAGGAGGATTGAACACTGAAGCTTTCTTT. It encodes CASSFLGGLNTEAFF.

This clone was counted only a few times. V and J are TRBV28 and TRBJ1-5, with a weak D call TRBD1 (5 bases). Germline CDR1 reads MDHEN; CDR2 reads SYDVKM. Trimming cost V 2 bases and J 4 bases, with 9 bases left between them. The CDR3 loop spans 14 amino acids. The DNA for the CDR3 is TGTGCCAGCAGTTTAAGTCGACAGAATCAGCCCCAGCATTTT. The encoded protein is CASSLSRQNQPQHF.

This clone was detected only once. V is TRBV7-2 and J is TRBJ2-2; 13 bases are a match to TRBD2. Trimming took 5 bases from V and 1 from J; bases not matched to a gene: 4. CDR3 length equals 17 residues. CDR1 SGHTA and CDR2 FQGNSA come from the germline V gene. The CDR3 region is CASSRGLAGLNTGELFF. CDR3 DNA sequence: TGTGCCAGCAGCCGGGGACTAGCGGGATTGAACACCGGGGAGCTGTTTTTT.

The chain recombines TRBV5-5 with TRBJ1-2; 7 bases fit TRBD1. V lost 4 bases and J lost 7; bases outside the gene matches: 13. Looked up from germline, CDR1 is SGHKS and CDR2 is YYEKEE (reference sequence). This CDR3 is built from 15 residues. The CDR3 nucleotides are TGTGCCAGCAGCGCTGGGACAGCGTGGGATTCTGGCTACACCTTC. It is translated as CASSAGTAWDSGYTF.

Only one count was recorded for this clone. The gene calls are TRBV19 and TRBJ1-1, with 8 nucleotides matching TRBD1. The CDR3 runs 12 residues. The trim removed 7 bases at V and 5 bases at J, leaving 3 bases unmatched. CDR1 is LNHDA and CDR2 is SQIVND in the germline V gene (reference sequence). The CDR3 protein is CASKGTGTEAFF. The CDR3 bases are TGTGCCAGTAAAGGGACAGGTACTGAAGCTTTCTTT.

The chain links TRBV5-1 to TRBJ2-1, with D possibly matching TRBD2 (5 bases). The CDR3 covers 16 residues. Germline CDR1 is SGHRS and CDR2 is YFSETQ. V was clipped by 0 bases and J by 2 bases, with 12 bases between them. The CDR3 DNA follows: TGCGCCAGCAGCTTGGCCGTAACTAGAGCCTACAATGAGCAGTTCTTC. It specifies CASSLAVTRAYNEQFF. Full variable domain (rest looked up from reference TRBV5-1 and TRBJ2-1): KAGVTQTPRYLIKTRGQQVTLSCSPISGHRSVSWYQQTPGQGLQFLFEYFSETQRNKGNFPGRFSGRQFSNSRSEMNVSTLELGDSALYLCASSLAVTRAYNEQFFGPGTRLTVL.